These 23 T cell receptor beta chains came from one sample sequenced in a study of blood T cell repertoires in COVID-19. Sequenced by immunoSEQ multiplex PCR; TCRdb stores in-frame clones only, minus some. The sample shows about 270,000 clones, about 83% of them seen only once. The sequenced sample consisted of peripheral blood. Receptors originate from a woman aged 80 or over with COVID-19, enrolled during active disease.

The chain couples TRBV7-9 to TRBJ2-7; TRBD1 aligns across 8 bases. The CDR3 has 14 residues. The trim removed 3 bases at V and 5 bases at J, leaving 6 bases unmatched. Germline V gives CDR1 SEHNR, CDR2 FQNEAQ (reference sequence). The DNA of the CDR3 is TGTGCCAGCAGCTTGCCAGGGGGCCTGAACGAGCAGTACTTC. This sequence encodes CASSLPGGLNEQYF. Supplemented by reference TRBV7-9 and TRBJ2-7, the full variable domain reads DTGVSQNPRHKITKRGQNVTFRCDPISEHNRLYWYRQTLGQGPEFLTYFQNEAQLEKSRLLSDRFSAERPKGSFSTLEIQRTEQGDSAMYLCASSLPGGLNEQYFGPGTRLTVT.

This chain's CDR3 is CASSLGRANYGYTF. The CDR3 DNA is TGTGCCAGCAGCTTAGGCAGGGCTAACTATGGCTACACCTTC. This sequence joins TRBV7-8 and TRBJ1-2, with TRBD1 as a possible D gene (5 bases). The CDR3 has 14 amino acids. The V and J ends lost 1 base and 0 bases respectively, with 6 bases between them. Germline V gives CDR1 SGHVS, CDR2 FQNEAQ.

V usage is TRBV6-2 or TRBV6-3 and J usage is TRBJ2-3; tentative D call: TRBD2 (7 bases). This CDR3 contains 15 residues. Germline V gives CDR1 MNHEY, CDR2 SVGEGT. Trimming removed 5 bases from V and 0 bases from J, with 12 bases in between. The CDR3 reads CASSMRGPSTDTQYF. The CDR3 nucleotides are TGTGCCAGCAGTATGCGGGGGCCTAGCACAGATACGCAGTATTTT.

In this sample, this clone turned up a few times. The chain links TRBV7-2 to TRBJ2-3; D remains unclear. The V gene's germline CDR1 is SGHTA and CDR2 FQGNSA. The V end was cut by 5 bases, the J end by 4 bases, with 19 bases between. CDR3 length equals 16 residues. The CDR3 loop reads CASSPLLYPGPDTQYF. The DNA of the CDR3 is TGTGCCAGCAGCCCCTTGCTCTACCCAGGTCCAGATACGCAGTATTTT.

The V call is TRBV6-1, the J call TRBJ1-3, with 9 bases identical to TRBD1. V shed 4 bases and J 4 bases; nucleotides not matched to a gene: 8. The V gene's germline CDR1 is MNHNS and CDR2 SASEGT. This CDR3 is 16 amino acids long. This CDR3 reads CASSAHRTGDGNTIYF. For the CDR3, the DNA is TGTGCCAGCAGTGCTCACAGGACAGGGGACGGAAACACCATATATTTT.

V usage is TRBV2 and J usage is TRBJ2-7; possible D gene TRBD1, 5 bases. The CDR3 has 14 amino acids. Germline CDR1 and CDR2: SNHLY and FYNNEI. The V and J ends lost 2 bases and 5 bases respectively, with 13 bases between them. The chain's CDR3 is CASSEHQGTHEQYF. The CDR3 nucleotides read TGTGCCAGCAGTGAACACCAGGGCACCCACGAGCAGTACTTC.

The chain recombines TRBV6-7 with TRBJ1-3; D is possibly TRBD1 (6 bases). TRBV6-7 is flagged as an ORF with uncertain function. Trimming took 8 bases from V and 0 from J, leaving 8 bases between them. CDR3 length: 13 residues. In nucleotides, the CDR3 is TGTGCCAGCGCGACAGGCTCTGGAAACACCATATATTTT. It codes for CASATGSGNTIYF.

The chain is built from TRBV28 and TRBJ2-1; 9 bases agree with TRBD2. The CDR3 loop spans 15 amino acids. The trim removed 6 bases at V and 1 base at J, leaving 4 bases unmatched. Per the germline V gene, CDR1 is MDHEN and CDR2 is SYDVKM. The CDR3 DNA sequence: TGTGCCAGCAGAGAAGCGGGGGGTTCCTACAATGAGCAGTTCTTC. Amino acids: CASREAGGSYNEQFF.

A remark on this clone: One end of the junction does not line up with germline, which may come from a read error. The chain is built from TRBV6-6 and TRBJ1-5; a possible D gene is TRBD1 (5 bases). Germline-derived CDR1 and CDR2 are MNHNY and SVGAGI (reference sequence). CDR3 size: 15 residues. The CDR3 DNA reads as TGTGCCAGCAGTGACTCGGGGCGGAACAATCAGCCCCAGCATTTT. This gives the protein CASSDSGRNNQPQHF.

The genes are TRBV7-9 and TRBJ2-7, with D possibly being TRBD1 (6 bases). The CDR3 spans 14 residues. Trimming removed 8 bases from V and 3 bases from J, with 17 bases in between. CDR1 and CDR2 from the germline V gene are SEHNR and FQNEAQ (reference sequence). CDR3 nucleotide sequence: TGTGCCAGCTCCCCCCGGACAGAGGGCTACGAGCAGTACGTC. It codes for CASSPRTEGYEQYV.

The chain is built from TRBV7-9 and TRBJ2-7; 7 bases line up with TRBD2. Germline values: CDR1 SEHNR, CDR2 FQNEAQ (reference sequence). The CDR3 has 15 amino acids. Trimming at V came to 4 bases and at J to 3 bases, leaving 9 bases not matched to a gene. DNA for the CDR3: TGTGCCAGCAGCTCTTCCGGGACTACCATCTACGAGCAGTACTTC. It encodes CASSSSGTTIYEQYF. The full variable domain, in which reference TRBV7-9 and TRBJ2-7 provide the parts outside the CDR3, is DTGVSQNPRHKITKRGQNVTFRCDPISEHNRLYWYRQTLGQGPEFLTYFQNEAQLEKSRLLSDRFSAERPKGSFSTLEIQRTEQGDSAMYLCASSSSGTTIYEQYFGPGTRLTVT.

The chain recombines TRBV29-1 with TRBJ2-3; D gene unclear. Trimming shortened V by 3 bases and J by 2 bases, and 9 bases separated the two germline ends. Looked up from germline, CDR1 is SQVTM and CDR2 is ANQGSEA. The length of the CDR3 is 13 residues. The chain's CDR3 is CSVDSVNTDTQYF. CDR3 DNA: TGCAGCGTTGATTCAGTGAACACAGATACGCAGTATTTT.

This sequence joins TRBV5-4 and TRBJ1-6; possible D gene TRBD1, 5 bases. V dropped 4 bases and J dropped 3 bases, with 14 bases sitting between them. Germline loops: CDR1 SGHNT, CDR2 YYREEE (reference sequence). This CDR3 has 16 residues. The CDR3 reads CASSGVQGGYNSPLHF. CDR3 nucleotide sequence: TGTGCCAGCAGCGGTGTGCAGGGTGGCTATAATTCACCCCTCCACTTT.

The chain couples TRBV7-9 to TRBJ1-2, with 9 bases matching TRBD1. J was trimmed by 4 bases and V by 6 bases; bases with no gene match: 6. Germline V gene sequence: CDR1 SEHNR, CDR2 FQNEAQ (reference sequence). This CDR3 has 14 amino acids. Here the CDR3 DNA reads TGTGCCAGCAGGACACAGGGGGCCGGCTATGGCTACACCTTC. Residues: CASRTQGAGYGYTF.

The CDR3 nucleotides read TGTGCCACCAGCACCGGGGGGGCGGAGACCCAGTACTTC. It codes for CATSTGGAETQYF. The J gene is TRBJ2-5, the V gene TRBV15; 8 bases agree with TRBD2. This CDR3 has 13 residues. Germline V CDR1 and CDR2: LNHNV, YYDKDF (reference sequence). The V segment lost 4 bases and the J segment 5 bases; nucleotides outside the gene matches: 3.

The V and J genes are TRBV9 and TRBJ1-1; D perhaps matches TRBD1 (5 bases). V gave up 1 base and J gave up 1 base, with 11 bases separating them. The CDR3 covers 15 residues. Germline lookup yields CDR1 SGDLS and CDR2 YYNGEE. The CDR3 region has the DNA TGTGCCAGCAGCGTAAGTCAGGGAAAGAACACTGAAGCTTTCTTT. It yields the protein CASSVSQGKNTEAFF.

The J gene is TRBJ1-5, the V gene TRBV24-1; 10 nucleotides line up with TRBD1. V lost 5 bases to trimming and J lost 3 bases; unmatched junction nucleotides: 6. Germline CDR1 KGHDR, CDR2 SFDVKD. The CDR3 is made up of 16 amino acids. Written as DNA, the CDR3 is TGTGCCACCAGTGCTCCCGGGACAGGGGACAATCAGCCCCAGCATTTT. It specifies CATSAPGTGDNQPQHF.

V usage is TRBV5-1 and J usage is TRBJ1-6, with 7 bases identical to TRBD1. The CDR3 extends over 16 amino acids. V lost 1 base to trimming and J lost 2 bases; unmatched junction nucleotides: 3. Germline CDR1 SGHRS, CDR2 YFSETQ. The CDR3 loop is CASSLTGAPYNSPLHF. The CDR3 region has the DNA TGCGCCAGCAGCTTGACAGGGGCTCCCTATAATTCACCCCTCCACTTT.

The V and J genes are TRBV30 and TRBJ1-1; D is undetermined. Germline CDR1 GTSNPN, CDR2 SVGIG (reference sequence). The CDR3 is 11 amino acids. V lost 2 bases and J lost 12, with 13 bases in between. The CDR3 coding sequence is TGTGCCTGGAGTCCTACCCGGGAGACTTTCTTT. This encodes CAWSPTRETFF.

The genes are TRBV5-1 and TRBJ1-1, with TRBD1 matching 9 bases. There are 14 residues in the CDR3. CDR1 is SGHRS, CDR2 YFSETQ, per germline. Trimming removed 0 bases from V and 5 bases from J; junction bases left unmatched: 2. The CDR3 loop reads CASSLAQGATEAFF. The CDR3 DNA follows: TGCGCCAGCAGCTTGGCACAGGGGGCTACTGAAGCTTTCTTT.

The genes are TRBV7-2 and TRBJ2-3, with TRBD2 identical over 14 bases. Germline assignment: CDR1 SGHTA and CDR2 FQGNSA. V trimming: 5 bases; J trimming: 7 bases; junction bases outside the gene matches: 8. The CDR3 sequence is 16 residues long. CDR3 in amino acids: CASSAGTSGGGNTQYF. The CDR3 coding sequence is TGTGCCAGCAGCGCCGGGACTAGCGGGGGTGGGAATACGCAGTATTTT.

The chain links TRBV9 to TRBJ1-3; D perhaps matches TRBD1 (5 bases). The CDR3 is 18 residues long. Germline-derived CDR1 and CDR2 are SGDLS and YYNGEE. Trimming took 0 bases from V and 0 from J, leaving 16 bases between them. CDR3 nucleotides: TGTGCCAGCAGCGTAGAGGGTTCTGGGGCCGTCTCTGGAAACACCATATATTTT. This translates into CASSVEGSGAVSGNTIYF.

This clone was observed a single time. CDR3 sequence reads: CAISGRGQETQYF. The CDR3, as DNA: TGTGCCATCAGTGGCAGAGGGCAAGAGACCCAGTACTTC. The chain is built from TRBV10-3 and TRBJ2-5; tentative D call: TRBD2 (5 bases). CDR3 size: 13 residues. The germline gives CDR1 ENHRY, CDR2 SYGVKD. Trimming pared 4 bases from V and 2 bases from J, leaving 8 bases between.